Reported below is one T cell receptor beta chain. What it binds is not known. Orbital computed tomography and thyroid ultrasound, together with serum TRAb and thyroxine and clinical symptoms, were used for diagnoses. CDR1 SGDLS and CDR2 YYNGEE come from the germline V gene. V gave up 1 base and J gave up 0 bases, with 13 bases separating them. CDR3 size: 16 residues. This sample is part of a study of T cells in Graves' hyperthyroidism and ophthalmopathy. It was RNA transcripts that yielded the amplified TCR beta CDR3 regions. The study used the HTBI primer set for a first-round RT-PCR of the TCR CDR3. TCRdb reprocessed the multiplex PCR reads with MiXCR, giving one entry per CDR3 protein. The sample includes about 570,000 distinct CDR3 sequences, more than 45% of them seen just once. Findings and caveats of the study: A 13 V-J signature model discriminated ophthalmopathy versus stable hyperthyroidism. Most thyroid clonotypes with frequency above 0.001 were detected in blood.

The rearrangement links TRBV9 to TRBJ1-1; TRBD1 might be the D (6 bases). The sequence derives from an adult woman with Graves' disease, either hyperthyroidism or ophthalmopathy (not recorded which). The sample consisted of peripheral blood or thyroid tissue (not recorded which). The CDR3 DNA sequence: TGTGCCAGCAGCGTAATAGGACAGCACCTGAACACTGAAGCTTTCTTT. Translation: CASSVIGQHLNTEAFF.